Presented here are 29 T cell receptor beta chains from one specimen sequenced in a study of identical twins. TCRdb analysed the 5' RACE reads with MiXCR anew, one entry per CDR3 protein. The sample lists around 280,000 distinct CDR3 sequences; around 8.8% were seen once. Separately, the same data were catalogued under a study of yellow fever vaccine responses in identical twins.

The sequenced sample was memory (CD45RO+) T cells sorted from blood. Receptor source: a woman under 30 in good health.

This clonotype was detected many times. The CDR3, as DNA: TGCAGTGCTAGAGATACAGCGGGGGTCACCGGGGAGCTGTTTTTT. Encoded protein: CSARDTAGVTGELFF. The chain joins TRBV20-1 to TRBJ2-2, with 8 bases matching TRBD2. In germline, CDR1 is DFQATT, CDR2 SNEGSKA (reference sequence). The CDR3 loop spans 15 amino acids. V was pared by 0 bases and J by 4 bases, with 4 bases of the junction left unmatched.

The chain joins TRBV29-1 to TRBJ2-7; D remains ambiguous. With 0 bases removed from V and 6 bases from J, the gap between germline ends came to 9 bases. CDR1 is SQVTM and CDR2 is ANQGSEA in the germline V gene. The CDR3 totals 12 residues. The CDR3 sequence: CSVEEGVFEQYF. The CDR3 nucleotides read TGCAGCGTTGAAGAAGGAGTTTTCGAGCAGTACTTC.

The chain joins TRBV25-1 to TRBJ2-5; the D is unclear. The CDR3 has 12 residues. CDR1 is MGHDK and CDR2 is SYGVNS in the germline V gene. Deletions cut 3 bases from V and 4 bases from J, with 6 bases between. The CDR3 loop is CASSDFRETQYF. CDR3 nucleotide sequence: TGTGCCAGCAGTGATTTCCGAGAGACCCAGTACTTC.

CDR3 residues: CASSAQGINNSPLHF. Here the CDR3 DNA reads TGCGCCAGCAGCGCGCAGGGGATCAATAATTCACCCCTCCACTTT. This sequence joins TRBV5-1 and TRBJ1-6, with a possible D match to TRBD1 (6 bases). CDR3 length: 15 amino acids. V was clipped by 4 bases and J by 5 bases, with 13 bases between them. Germline CDR1 and CDR2: SGHRS and YFSETQ.

This clonotype was recorded at least ten times. This chain joins TRBV5-1 and TRBJ2-1; TRBD2 aligns across 9 bases. The germline V gene has CDR1 SGHRS and CDR2 YFSETQ. V was clipped by 2 bases and J by 0 bases; unmatched bases: 0. The CDR3 runs 15 residues. CDR3 coding DNA: TGCGCCAGCAGCTTTAGCGGGAGCTCCTACAATGAGCAGTTCTTC. Its translation is CASSFSGSSYNEQFF.

This clonotype was counted a few times. This chain connects TRBV6-1 to TRBJ1-1; the match to TRBD1 covers 8 bases. The V gene's germline CDR1 is MNHNS and CDR2 SASEGT. The CDR3 is 16 residues long. V shed 5 bases, J shed 5 bases, and the junction held 13 bases outside the gene matches. CDR3 sequence: CASSPTPQGARTEAFF. CDR3 coding DNA: TGTGCCAGCAGTCCCACCCCCCAGGGGGCGAGGACTGAAGCTTTCTTT.

The V and J genes are TRBV27 and TRBJ2-1, with D perhaps TRBD1 (7 bases). V was trimmed by 3 bases and J by 0 bases, leaving 12 bases between them. The V gene's germline CDR1 is MNHEY and CDR2 SMNVEV (reference sequence). This CDR3 comprises 16 residues. CDR3 sequence: CASSLEGARSYNEQFF. The CDR3 region has the DNA TGTGCCAGCAGTTTGGAGGGGGCCCGCTCCTACAATGAGCAGTTCTTC.

There are many counts of this clonotype. The chain carries TRBV11-2 and TRBJ2-1; D is perhaps TRBD2 (6 bases). This CDR3 is built from 15 residues. Germline V CDR1 and CDR2: SGHAT, FQNNGV. Between the trimmed V and J ends, which lost 2 bases and 10 bases, there was a span of 18 bases. The CDR3 here is CASSLSGGSSEEQFF. The CDR3 DNA follows: TGTGCCAGCAGCTTATCTGGGGGGTCGTCAGAGGAGCAGTTCTTC.

The chain couples TRBV9 to TRBJ2-1; a weak D match, TRBD1 (6 bases). V lost 4 bases and J 4 bases, leaving 12 bases between the germline ends. The CDR3 runs to 14 residues. The V gene's germline CDR1 is SGDLS and CDR2 YYNGEE. Written as DNA, the CDR3 is TGTGCCAGCAGCACGAGGACAGATTACAATGAGCAGTTCTTC. Protein sequence: CASSTRTDYNEQFF.

The V gene is TRBV20-1, the J gene TRBJ2-7, with 12 bases identical to TRBD2. The CDR3 runs 15 residues. The V and J ends lost 6 bases and 1 base, in that order; junction bases with no gene match: 7. Germline lookup yields CDR1 DFQATT and CDR2 SNEGSKA (reference sequence). CDR3 loop: CSAGLAGIGSYEQYV. In DNA form, the CDR3 reads TGCAGTGCAGGACTAGCGGGGATTGGGTCCTACGAGCAGTACGTC.

CDR3 region: CASGRQRGLSYNEQFF. The CDR3 region has the DNA TGTGCTAGTGGTCGCCAGCGGGGACTCTCCTACAATGAGCAGTTCTTC. The chain couples TRBV12-5 to TRBJ2-1, with 7 bases that match TRBD2. In germline, CDR1 is LGHNT, CDR2 FRNRAP. Unmatched junction bases numbered 7, after V lost 5 bases and J lost 0 bases. This CDR3 has 16 amino acids. The entire variable domain, with the rest obtained from reference TRBV12-5 and TRBJ2-1, is as follows: DARVTQTPRHKVTEMGQEVTMRCQPILGHNTVFWYRQTMMQGLELLAYFRNRAPLDDSGMPKDRFSAEMPDATLATLKIQPSEPRDSAVYFCASGRQRGLSYNEQFFGPGTRLTVL.

There are a few counts of this clonotype. V and J are TRBV27 and TRBJ1-1, with a weak D call TRBD1 (5 bases). With 0 bases removed from V and 5 bases from J, the gap between germline ends came to 16 bases. Germline CDR1 MNHEY, CDR2 SMNVEV (reference sequence). The length of the CDR3 is 16 residues. CDR3 protein: CASSLSLGPRVTEAFF. CDR3 bases: TGTGCCAGCAGTTTATCGCTAGGACCCAGGGTGACTGAAGCTTTCTTT.

At least ten counts were recorded for this clonotype. This chain connects TRBV5-8 to TRBJ1-2, with 11 positions matching TRBD1. From germline, CDR1 is SGHTS and CDR2 YDEGEE. V lost 2 bases to trimming and J lost 3 bases; unmatched junction nucleotides: 3. There are 15 residues in the CDR3. CDR3 protein: CASSFGQGAYYGYTF. CDR3 DNA: TGTGCCAGCAGCTTCGGACAGGGGGCATACTATGGCTACACCTTC. The full variable domain, in which reference TRBV5-8 and TRBJ1-2 provide the parts outside the CDR3, is EAGVTQSPTHLIKTRGQQATLRCSPISGHTSVYWYQQALGLGLQFLLWYDEGEERNRGNFPPRFSGRQFPNYSSELNVNALELEDSALYLCASSFGQGAYYGYTFGSGTRLTVV.

This clonotype has a count of ten or more. This chain links TRBV6-1 with TRBJ2-7; 8 nucleotides match TRBD2. The V gene end was trimmed by 2 bases and the J gene end by 4 bases; junction bases not matched to a gene: 10. The CDR3 contains 16 residues. The V gene's germline CDR1 is MNHNS and CDR2 SASEGT. In DNA, the CDR3 is TGTGCCAGCAGTGAAAAGGAGCGGGAGCTTTCGTACGAGCAGTACTTC. Protein product: CASSEKERELSYEQYF.

In the case of this clonotype: A much larger clone is a single base away; this may be a read error. This chain joins TRBV29-1 and TRBJ2-2; unclear D gene. V lost 4 bases and J lost 7, with 13 bases in between. CDR1 is SQVTM and CDR2 is ANQGSEA in the germline V gene. The CDR3 consists of 13 residues. The chain's CDR3 is CSVGVLSSGELFF. In DNA form, the CDR3 reads TGCAGCGTTGGGGTACTCTCCAGCGGGGAGCTGTTTTTT.

V and J are TRBV7-9 and TRBJ1-1, with a weak D call TRBD1 (5 bases). The germline V and J ends were trimmed by 4 bases and 11 bases, with 17 bases remaining between them. Germline CDR1 SEHNR, CDR2 FQNEAQ (reference sequence). The CDR3 has 13 residues. Here the CDR3 reads CASSYRSGGDAFF. The CDR3 DNA reads TGTGCCAGCAGCTATCGATCTGGGGGTGATGCTTTCTTT.

CDR3 in amino acids: CASSRGGLEQPQHF. In DNA, the CDR3 is TGTGCCAGTAGTAGGGGAGGGTTGGAACAGCCCCAGCATTTT. The chain couples TRBV19 to TRBJ1-5; no clear D. This CDR3 is built from 14 residues. Germline V CDR1 and CDR2: LNHDA, SQIVND (reference sequence). The V end was cut by 4 bases, the J end by 7 bases, with 14 bases between.

This clonotype showed up many times. The V call is TRBV7-9, the J call TRBJ1-4; possibly TRBD1 for D (5 bases). The germline V gene has CDR1 SEHNR and CDR2 FQNEAQ (reference sequence). The CDR3 totals 17 residues. Deletions cut 1 base from V and 3 bases from J, with 15 bases between. CDR3 bases: TGTGCCAGCAGCTTAGTGGGGACCATCGCGGCTAATGAAAAACTGTTTTTT. This codes for CASSLVGTIAANEKLFF.

There are a few counts of this clonotype. The CDR3 here is CASSDRTGETQYF. DNA of the CDR3: TGTGCCAGCAGCGATCGGACAGGGGAGACCCAGTACTTC. The chain recombines TRBV3-1 with TRBJ2-5; 8 bases align to TRBD1. V lost 5 bases, J lost 5 bases, and 4 bases stayed unmatched. CDR3 length equals 13 residues. Germline CDR1 reads LGHDT; CDR2 reads YNNKEL (reference sequence).

This clonotype has just a few counts. The genes are TRBV4-1 and TRBJ2-7; TRBD1 aligns across 8 bases. This CDR3 spans 15 amino acids. The germline gives CDR1 MGHRA, CDR2 YSYEKL. After removal of 2 bases from V and 4 bases from J, the junction contained 7 bases not matched to a gene. The DNA of the CDR3 is TGCGCCAGCAGCCAACCGTTTGGACAGGGATACGAGCAGTACGTC. Amino acid sequence: CASSQPFGQGYEQYV.

This clonotype was seen more than once but under ten times. The V gene is TRBV3-1, the J gene TRBJ1-1; D might be TRBD1 (5 bases). The CDR3 extends over 13 amino acids. Germline V gives CDR1 LGHDT, CDR2 YNNKEL (reference sequence). V shed 6 bases and J shed 6 bases, with 14 bases lying between them. As DNA, the CDR3 is TGTGCCAGCAGTACTCCAGGGCTCGCTGAAGCTTTCTTT. Encoded protein: CASSTPGLAEAFF.

This clonotype was picked up many times. The rearrangement uses TRBV5-1 and TRBJ2-2; TRBD1 might be the D (6 bases). Looked up from germline, CDR1 is SGHRS and CDR2 is YFSETQ. Trimming took off 4 bases at V and 7 bases at J, with 14 bases between the two ends. CDR3 length: 14 amino acids. The CDR3 nucleotides are TGCGCCAGCAGCGCCTCAACAGGGAGCGGGGAGCTGTTTTTT. Protein: CASSASTGSGELFF.

This clonotype has just a few counts. The chain recombines TRBV10-3 with TRBJ2-2; D is undetermined. Trimming removed 1 base at V and 6 bases at J, with 3 bases between. CDR3 length equals 12 residues. Germline-derived CDR1 and CDR2 are ENHRY and SYGVKD. The CDR3 sequence: CAISELSGELFF. DNA for the CDR3: TGTGCCATCAGTGAGTTGTCCGGGGAGCTGTTTTTT.

The rearrangement joins TRBV2 to TRBJ2-2; D not resolved. Germline loops: CDR1 SNHLY, CDR2 FYNNEI. Trimming left V 7 bases short and J 6 bases short, with 18 bases between. CDR3 length equals 15 residues. The CDR3 loop reads CASTGRASGPGELFF. DNA for the CDR3: TGTGCCAGCACTGGTAGGGCTTCGGGCCCCGGGGAGCTGTTTTTT. The full variable domain, with the rest looked up from reference TRBV2 and TRBJ2-2, is EPEVTQTPSHQVTQMGQEVILRCVPISNHLYFYWYRQILGQKVEFLVSFYNNEISEKSEIFDDQFSVERPDGSNFTLKIRSTKLEDSAMYFCASTGRASGPGELFFGEGSRLTVL.

The sample holds many counts of this clonotype. This rearrangement joins TRBV10-3 to TRBJ1-1; 10 bases match TRBD1. The CDR3 spans 16 residues. CDR1 is ENHRY and CDR2 is SYGVKD in the germline V gene. Trimming at V came to 6 bases and at J to 0 bases, leaving 7 bases not matched to a gene. CDR3 nucleotides: TGTGCCATCAGAGAGGGGACAGGGGCGATGAACACTGAAGCTTTCTTT. Protein sequence: CAIREGTGAMNTEAFF.

V is TRBV2 and J is TRBJ2-7; 8 nucleotides align to TRBD1. CDR1 SNHLY and CDR2 FYNNEI come from the germline V gene. CDR3 size: 15 residues. The V and J ends lost 6 bases and 2 bases, in that order; junction bases with no gene match: 9. CDR3 region: CASRRQGFGTYEQYF. CDR3 DNA: TGTGCCAGCAGAAGACAGGGGTTTGGCACCTACGAGCAGTACTTC.

V and J are TRBV5-6 and TRBJ2-3, with TRBD1 as a possible D gene (6 bases). The CDR3 has 16 amino acids. Trimming removed 0 bases from V and 0 bases from J, with 11 bases in between. The germline V gene encodes CDR1 SGHDT and CDR2 YYEEEE. The CDR3 loop reads CASSLGDTTSTDTQYF. In DNA, the CDR3 is TGTGCCAGCAGCTTGGGGGACACCACTAGCACAGATACGCAGTATTTT.

Points on this clonotype: A read error may account for a junction end that differs from germline. The genes are TRBV19 and TRBJ1-4; TRBD1 is a possible D gene (6 bases). CDR3 size: 12 residues. The germline gives CDR1 LNHDA, CDR2 SQIVND (reference sequence). The CDR3 DNA reads TGTGCCGTCCGGGACACTAACGAAAAACTGTTTTTT. It specifies CAVRDTNEKLFF.

The gene calls are TRBV28 and TRBJ2-4; tentative D call: TRBD1 (6 bases). Germline V gene data show CDR1 as MDHEN and CDR2 as SYDVKM. The V end was cut by 4 bases, the J end by 7 bases, with 17 bases between. The CDR3 is made up of 15 amino acids. CDR3 nucleotides: TGTGCCAGCAGTTCCCCGTATCCTCAGGGGAACATTCAGTACTTC. Translating gives CASSSPYPQGNIQYF.